The 19 T cell receptor beta chains in this list originate from one sample, sequenced in a study of cytomegalovirus exposure and HLA in healthy donors. The PCR contained 60 Vbeta and 13 Jbeta primers. Assay used: immunoSEQ multiplex PCR; TCRdb lists only in-frame clones, some missing. The data contain approximately 90,000 clones, roughly 8.2% of them singletons. The sample was PBMCs. These receptors all come from a man aged 50-60 years in good health and CMV-seronegative.

Worth noting for this clone: Other DNA sequences in the same sample also yield this CDR3. V gene TRBV10-3 combines with J gene TRBJ2-1; D may be TRBD1 (5 bases). Per germline, CDR1 ENHRY and CDR2 SYGVKD. CDR3 length equals 13 residues. V lost 4 bases and J 4 bases, leaving 8 bases between the germline ends. The CDR3 is CAISAPGYNEQFF. DNA for the CDR3: TGTGCCATCAGTGCCCCAGGGTACAATGAGCAGTTCTTC.

V usage is TRBV6-6 and J usage is TRBJ2-1, with D maybe TRBD2 (6 bases). Germline CDR1 is MNHNY and CDR2 is SVGAGI (reference sequence). There are 14 residues in the CDR3. V was trimmed by 7 bases and J by 8 bases, leaving 18 bases between them. In nucleotides, the CDR3 is TGTGCCAGCACCCTTACGCGAATAGCGGATGAGCAGTTCTTC. Translation: CASTLTRIADEQFF.

The rearrangement links TRBV10-3 to TRBJ1-4, with 7 bases aligning to TRBD1. With V trimmed by 7 bases and J by 4 bases, 3 bases remained unmatched. Germline V gene data show CDR1 as ENHRY and CDR2 as SYGVKD. The CDR3 is made up of 13 amino acids. CDR3 residues: CAIKGQLNEKLFF. CDR3 nucleotides: TGTGCCATCAAGGGACAGCTTAATGAAAAACTGTTTTTT.

This chain connects TRBV29-1 to TRBJ1-2; 8 bases map to TRBD1. The V gene's germline CDR1 is SQVTM and CDR2 ANQGSEA. This CDR3 comprises 14 residues. Losses at the gene ends were 0 bases for V and 7 bases for J; bases not matched to a gene: 7. The CDR3 region has the DNA TGCAGCGTTGAAGATCGGACAGGGTCTGGTGGCTACACCTTC. As protein: CSVEDRTGSGGYTF.

The CDR3 region is CASSRGEGPMDTQYF. Here the CDR3 DNA reads TGCGCCAGCAGCCGTGGGGAGGGCCCCATGGATACGCAGTATTTT. The genes are TRBV4-1 and TRBJ2-3; the match to TRBD2 covers 7 bases. The V and J ends lost 4 bases and 6 bases, in that order; junction bases with no gene match: 10. CDR1 is MGHRA and CDR2 is YSYEKL in the germline V gene. The CDR3 totals 15 residues.

The gene calls are TRBV7-9 and TRBJ2-1; 9 bases align to TRBD1. CDR3 length: 16 amino acids. Germline trimming cut 5 bases from V and 4 bases from J; bases unmatched to any gene: 9. Germline CDR1 reads SEHNR; CDR2 reads FQNEAQ (reference sequence). DNA for the CDR3: TGTGCCAGCAGCGGCCCCACAGGGGGCGCTTACAATGAGCAGTTCTTC. It codes for CASSGPTGGAYNEQFF.

This clone was recorded a few times. The chain employs TRBV29-1 and TRBJ2-5; TRBD2 agrees at 8 bases. With 3 bases clipped from V and 2 bases from J, the junction kept 2 bases outside the gene matches. This CDR3 contains 13 residues. Germline CDR1 and CDR2: SQVTM and ANQGSEA. In DNA, the CDR3 is TGCAGCGTTGACAGCGGGGGACAAGAGACCCAGTACTTC. The encoded protein is CSVDSGGQETQYF. Together with reference TRBV29-1 and TRBJ2-5, the CDR3 gives the full variable domain: SAVISQKPSRDICQRGTSLTIQCQVDSQVTMMFWYRQQPGQSLTLIATANQGSEATYESGFVIDKFPISRPNLTFSTLTVSNMSPEDSSIYLCSVDSGGQETQYFGPGTRLLVL.

This clone came up a few times. The chain links TRBV14 to TRBJ2-5; 10 bases align to TRBD1. CDR1 SGHDN and CDR2 FVKESK come from the germline V gene. V lost 4 bases and J lost 5; bases outside the gene matches: 7. The CDR3 is 15 amino acids. The DNA for the CDR3 is TGTGCCAGCAGCCGGGGGGACAGGGGCCAGGAGACCCAGTACTTC. This encodes CASSRGDRGQETQYF.

V gene TRBV25-1 combines with J gene TRBJ2-3, with D unclear. The CDR3 has 15 residues. Per germline, CDR1 MGHDK and CDR2 SYGVNS. The germline V and J ends were trimmed by 4 bases and 5 bases, with 16 bases remaining between them. The CDR3 sequence is CASSVRVGAVDTQYF. CDR3 DNA sequence: TGTGCCAGCAGTGTACGGGTCGGCGCCGTAGATACGCAGTATTTT.

This clone was recorded only once. The chain is built from TRBV10-3 and TRBJ2-1, with 12 positions matching TRBD2. Unmatched junction bases numbered 6, after V lost 4 bases and J lost 8 bases. Germline CDR1 is ENHRY and CDR2 is SYGVKD. The CDR3 runs 15 residues. In DNA form, the CDR3 reads TGTGCCATCAGTGGACAGACTAGCGGGAGACATGAGCAGTTCTTC. It is translated as CAISGQTSGRHEQFF.

The genes are TRBV4-1 and TRBJ1-4, with TRBD1 identical over 7 bases. V dropped 4 bases and J dropped 3; count of bases not matched to a gene: 5. This CDR3 is built from 15 residues. CDR1 and CDR2 (germline): MGHRA, YSYEKL. Written as DNA, the CDR3 is TGCGCCAGCAGCCCGTCCGGGACAGCTAATGAAAAACTGTTTTTT. Its translation is CASSPSGTANEKLFF.

A note on this clone: Other nucleotide sequences in the sample specify the same CDR3. V is TRBV7-9 and J is TRBJ2-3; 7 bases map to TRBD2. V shed 5 bases and J 8 bases; nucleotides not matched to a gene: 10. The CDR3 extends over 14 amino acids. Germline lookup yields CDR1 SEHNR and CDR2 FQNEAQ (reference sequence). CDR3 region: CASSGEAGAPTQYF. The CDR3 DNA follows: TGTGCCAGCAGCGGGGAGGCGGGAGCGCCTACGCAGTATTTT.

The chain couples TRBV7-2 to TRBJ1-2; TRBD1 aligns across 8 bases. V trimming: 3 bases; J trimming: 6 bases; junction bases outside the gene matches: 9. CDR1 SGHTA and CDR2 FQGNSA come from the germline V gene. This CDR3 is built from 15 residues. DNA of the CDR3: TGTGCCAGCAGCTTCCGACAGGGGAGCGTCGATGGCTACACCTTC. Translated, it gives CASSFRQGSVDGYTF.

This clone was observed a few times. V usage is TRBV28 and J usage is TRBJ1-4, with TRBD1 identical over 9 bases. CDR1 is MDHEN and CDR2 is SYDVKM in the germline V gene. V was clipped by 4 bases and J by 9 bases; unmatched bases: 6. This CDR3 has 14 residues. CDR3 DNA: TGTGCCAGCAGTTCGACAGGGGGACTTCAAAAACTGTTTTTT. It encodes CASSSTGGLQKLFF.

The chain joins TRBV15 to TRBJ2-5; TRBD1 is a possible D gene (6 bases). Germline V gene data show CDR1 as LNHNV and CDR2 as YYDKDF (reference sequence). With 4 bases removed from V and 3 bases from J, the gap between germline ends came to 12 bases. The CDR3 covers 14 residues. CDR3 region: CATSTRTVKETQYF. CDR3 nucleotides: TGTGCCACCAGCACTCGGACAGTTAAAGAGACCCAGTACTTC.

This clone has more than one count but fewer than ten. This chain links TRBV29-1 with TRBJ2-3; 10 nucleotides match TRBD2. J was trimmed by 5 bases and V by 2 bases; bases with no gene match: 7. This CDR3 spans 15 amino acids. Germline CDR1 SQVTM, CDR2 ANQGSEA. The CDR3 sequence is CSVERGSSGGDTQYF. DNA for the CDR3: TGCAGCGTTGAAAGGGGGTCTAGCGGGGGAGATACGCAGTATTTT.

There are a few counts of this clone. The chain recombines TRBV5-4 with TRBJ1-5; 7 bases agree with TRBD1. Trimming took 3 bases from V and 7 from J; bases not matched to a gene: 4. The CDR3 totals 13 residues. Germline assignment: CDR1 SGHNT and CDR2 YYREEE (reference sequence). CDR3 region: CASSSDREQPQHF. The CDR3 coding sequence is TGTGCCAGCAGCTCTGACAGGGAGCAGCCCCAGCATTTT.

The chain joins TRBV6-1 to TRBJ2-1; 7 nucleotides agree with TRBD1. The CDR3 runs 15 residues. Germline V CDR1 and CDR2: MNHNS, SASEGT. The ends lost 1 base at V and 3 bases at J; junction bases unmatched: 3. CDR3 coding DNA: TGTGCCAGCAGTGAAGGGGGACAGTTCTACAATGAGCAGTTCTTC. Its protein product is CASSEGGQFYNEQFF.

The CDR3 nucleotides read TGCGCCAGCAGCTTGACAGGGGTTTCGGGCACTGAAGCTTTCTTT. This gives the protein CASSLTGVSGTEAFF. The chain has TRBV5-1 and TRBJ1-1; 7 bases fit TRBD1. Germline lookup yields CDR1 SGHRS and CDR2 YFSETQ. The CDR3 sequence is 15 residues long. V dropped 1 base and J dropped 4; count of bases not matched to a gene: 7.